This entry describes one T cell receptor (beta chain). Its antigen is not identified. The data were taken from a study of OX40 agonist ivuxolimab in advanced cancers. About the research overall: In this cohort, patients received ivuxolimab, an agonistic anti-OX40 (CD134) antibody. Patients were dosed intravenously with ivuxolimab at 0.01 to 10 mg/kg every 2 weeks. Regarding the study as a whole: Which antigen the expanded peripheral T cells recognized is unknown.

This table comes from immunoSEQ multiplex PCR, and its TCRdb copy is limited to in-frame clones, with some not included. Altogether 70,000 to 100,000 clones are present, 85% to 90% being singletons, with the ten largest covering about 7%. The CDR3 runs 12 residues. Germline loops: CDR1 LNHDA, CDR2 SQIVND (reference sequence). V dropped 10 bases and J dropped 1 base, with 10 bases sitting between them. The sequence was collected from an adult with an advanced solid tumor such as melanoma, head and neck, liver or kidney cancer. The sample here was CD4+ or CD8+ T cells sorted from blood, taken in a trial of the OX40 agonist ivuxolimab. The chain recombines TRBV19 with TRBJ1-1; D remains unclear. CDR3 in DNA: TGTGCCACCCGAACTGGGAACACTGAAGCTTTCTTT. Its protein is CATRTGNTEAFF.